The 21 T cell receptor beta chains reported below all come from one sample, sequenced in a study of T cell responses to AZD1222 COVID-19 vaccine. Data came from immunoSEQ multiplex PCR; TCRdb stores just in-frame clones and leaves some out. Among some 110,000 clones, 88% were seen once, and the ten largest hold approximately 3.4%. Here the sequenced sample was peripheral blood, taken 28 days after the second AZD1222 dose. These receptors originate from an adult who received the AZD1222 COVID-19 vaccine.

This clone has more than one count but fewer than ten. The rearrangement links TRBV3-1 (or the pseudogene TRBV3-2) to TRBJ1-4, with D unresolved. Trimming removed 3 bases at V and 5 bases at J, with 13 bases between. Germline assignment: CDR1 LGHDT and CDR2 YNNKEL (reference sequence). CDR3 length: 15 amino acids. CDR3 region: CASSQLPSPNEKLFF. The CDR3 DNA reads TGTGCCAGCAGCCAGCTCCCAAGCCCAAATGAAAAACTGTTTTTT.

The V gene is TRBV5-1, the J gene TRBJ1-1; D unresolved. Between the trimmed V and J ends, which lost 1 base and 1 base, there was a span of 14 bases. From germline, CDR1 is SGHRS and CDR2 YFSETQ. CDR3 length: 16 residues. CDR3 DNA sequence: TGCGCCAGCAGCTTGTCGCCGGCTGTCTCGAACACTGAAGCTTTCTTT. Protein sequence: CASSLSPAVSNTEAFF.

The chain uses TRBV4-3 and TRBJ2-7; the D gene is possibly TRBD1 (6 bases). V was trimmed by 5 bases and J by 5 bases, leaving 16 bases between them. Germline V gives CDR1 LGHNA, CDR2 YSLEER. The CDR3 length is 14 residues. CDR3: CASSSGVGRDEQYF. The CDR3 nucleotides are TGCGCCAGCAGCTCAGGGGTGGGACGGGACGAGCAGTACTTC.

This chain connects TRBV19 to TRBJ1-5; possible D gene TRBD1, 6 bases. V lost 10 bases to trimming and J lost 0 bases, with 19 bases between them. The CDR3 runs to 16 residues. CDR1 LNHDA and CDR2 SQIVND come from the germline V gene (reference sequence). The CDR3 protein is CATRTTGTYSNQPQHF. CDR3 coding DNA: TGTGCCACTAGAACTACAGGGACCTATAGCAATCAGCCCCAGCATTTT.

The chain recombines TRBV5-1 with TRBJ1-2; D remains ambiguous. The CDR3 extends over 14 amino acids. Trimming removed 0 bases at V and 2 bases at J, with 8 bases between. CDR1 SGHRS and CDR2 YFSETQ come from the germline V gene. This CDR3 is CASSLGNGNYGYTF. The CDR3 coding sequence is TGCGCCAGCAGCTTGGGCAACGGAAACTATGGCTACACCTTC.

Regarding this clone: Different DNA sequences within this sample yield the same CDR3. The genes are TRBV4-3 and TRBJ1-1; D remains unclear. The V and J ends lost 1 base and 0 bases respectively, with 12 bases between them. This CDR3 comprises 16 residues. Germline CDR1 LGHNA, CDR2 YSLEER. CDR3 sequence: CASSQGNVGMNTEAFF. The CDR3 bases are TGCGCCAGCAGCCAAGGCAACGTGGGCATGAACACTGAAGCTTTCTTT.

The genes are TRBV25-1 and TRBJ1-6; a weak D match, TRBD1 (5 bases). Between the trimmed V and J ends, which lost 6 bases and 9 bases, there was a span of 15 bases. The CDR3 extends over 14 amino acids. The germline V gene encodes CDR1 MGHDK and CDR2 SYGVNS. The CDR3 region has the DNA TGTGCCAGCAGCCGAGCCGACAGAACTTCACCCCTCCACTTT. Translation: CASSRADRTSPLHF.

This clone was seen once. The gene calls are TRBV6-2 or TRBV6-3 and TRBJ2-5; 7 bases fit TRBD2. This CDR3 spans 18 amino acids. V lost 0 bases, J lost 1 base, and 11 bases stayed unmatched. Germline assignment: CDR1 MNHEY and CDR2 SVGEGT. CDR3 DNA: TGTGCCAGCAGTTACTCTGCACTGGCTAGCGGAACCCAAGAGACCCAGTACTTC. This encodes CASSYSALASGTQETQYF.

The V and J genes are TRBV11-3 and TRBJ2-3; 8 bases line up with TRBD1. The germline gives CDR1 SGHNT, CDR2 YENEEA. V shed 5 bases, J shed 3 bases, and the junction held 10 bases outside the gene matches. CDR3 length: 16 amino acids. CDR3: CASSLGLTGETDTQYF. The DNA of the CDR3 is TGTGCCAGCAGCCTGGGACTGACAGGGGAGACAGATACGCAGTATTTT.

This clone was recorded only once. This sequence joins TRBV28 and TRBJ2-3; D is undetermined. The CDR3 loop spans 13 amino acids. The germline V and J ends were trimmed by 5 bases and 1 base, with 7 bases remaining between them. The germline V gene has CDR1 MDHEN and CDR2 SYDVKM. CDR3 sequence (DNA): TGTGCCAGCAGTCTCTCGGGCACAGATACGCAGTATTTT. Translation: CASSLSGTDTQYF.

CDR3 bases: TGTGCCATCAGGGCGGAGGGAACGGGGCCCCTCCACTTT. Translation gives CAIRAEGTGPLHF. This chain uses TRBV10-3 with TRBJ1-6; D not resolved. The CDR3 extends over 13 amino acids. Germline V lookup: CDR1 ENHRY, CDR2 SYGVKD. Trimming stripped 6 bases from V and 13 bases from J, with 16 bases between.

This rearrangement joins TRBV28 to TRBJ2-1, with D unclear. V gave up 3 bases and J gave up 8 bases, with 8 bases separating them. The CDR3 has 12 amino acids. Germline CDR1 is MDHEN and CDR2 is SYDVKM. Here the CDR3 reads CASSFPGYEQFF. The CDR3 DNA is TGTGCCAGCAGTTTTCCCGGCTATGAGCAGTTCTTC.

V and J are TRBV7-9 and TRBJ1-5; TRBD1 might be the D (6 bases). The CDR3 is 17 amino acids. CDR1 is SEHNR and CDR2 is FQNEAQ in the germline V gene (reference sequence). With 1 base removed from V and 0 bases from J, the gap between germline ends came to 13 bases. DNA for the CDR3: TGTGCCAGCAGCTTAGAGGGACACCACTATAGCAATCAGCCCCAGCATTTT. Protein product: CASSLEGHHYSNQPQHF.

The rearrangement links TRBV11-3 to TRBJ2-3, with a possible D match to TRBD2 (6 bases). Germline values: CDR1 SGHNT, CDR2 YENEEA. Trimming left V 3 bases short and J 2 bases short, with 15 bases between. The CDR3 is made up of 16 amino acids. The CDR3 region has the DNA TGTGCCAGCAGCTTTCCTAGCGCCCGACCCACAGATACGCAGTATTTT. Translating gives CASSFPSARPTDTQYF.

The chain recombines TRBV5-1 with TRBJ2-2, with D possibly being TRBD2 (6 bases). Trimming removed 8 bases at V and 0 bases at J, with 17 bases between. Germline V gene lookup returns CDR1 SGHRS and CDR2 YFSETQ. This CDR3 region has 16 residues. The CDR3 is CASTGTKRANTGELFF. The CDR3, as DNA: TGCGCCAGTACCGGGACGAAGCGGGCGAACACCGGGGAGCTGTTTTTT.

The chain has TRBV6-5 and TRBJ1-1; D is ambiguous. The germline CDR1 and CDR2 sequences are MNHEY and SVGAGI. The length of the CDR3 is 14 residues. V was cut by 0 bases and J by 6 bases, with 11 bases left in between. CDR3 in amino acids: CASSYSWEGSEAFF. The CDR3 nucleotides are TGTGCCAGCAGTTACTCCTGGGAGGGATCTGAAGCTTTCTTT.

This clone appeared a few times. The chain employs TRBV6-5 and TRBJ1-2, with 7 bases that match TRBD1. This CDR3 is 13 amino acids long. The germline gives CDR1 MNHEY, CDR2 SVGAGI. V was clipped by 10 bases and J by 7 bases; unmatched bases: 12. The CDR3 nucleotides read TGTGCCACACGACCGGACAGGCAGAGTGGCTACACCTTC. Its translation is CATRPDRQSGYTF.

This chain links TRBV11-2 with TRBJ1-1; D is uncertain. Germline V CDR1 and CDR2: SGHAT, FQNNGV. V lost 6 bases, J lost 8 bases, and 13 bases lay in between. This CDR3 spans 12 amino acids. The CDR3 DNA is TGTGCCAGCAGTCCCTTCCCCCCGGAAGCTTTCTTT. Its translation is CASSPFPPEAFF.

The chain has TRBV30 and TRBJ1-2; TRBD1 might be the D (6 bases). The germline V gene has CDR1 GTSNPN and CDR2 SVGIG (reference sequence). The CDR3 is made up of 13 amino acids. Trimming removed 3 bases from V and 7 bases from J, with 15 bases in between. Written as DNA, the CDR3 is TGTGCCTGGAGCGCCGGGACAAGTTTTGGCTACACCTTC. Translated: CAWSAGTSFGYTF.

The CDR3 loop reads CASSSRRSPDTQYF. The DNA for the CDR3 is TGTGCCAGCAGCTCCCGACGTTCCCCAGATACGCAGTATTTT. The chain carries TRBV7-2 and TRBJ2-3, with D uncertain. There are 14 residues in the CDR3. V was cut by 4 bases and J by 4 bases, with 12 bases left in between. The germline CDR1 and CDR2 sequences are SGHTA and FQGNSA.

V gene TRBV30 combines with J gene TRBJ1-2; 7 bases fit TRBD1. The trim removed 3 bases at V and 6 bases at J, leaving 7 bases unmatched. This CDR3 has 13 amino acids. The germline V gene has CDR1 GTSNPN and CDR2 SVGIG (reference sequence). CDR3 bases: TGTGCCTGGAGCTGGGACAGTCAGGATGGCTACACCTTC. It translates to CAWSWDSQDGYTF.